This T cell receptor (beta chain) appears in the sequencing data of a study of blood T cell repertoires in COVID-19. Profiling relied on immunoSEQ multiplex PCR, and the TCRdb table lists in-frame clones only, not all of them. The sample yields approximately 230,000 clones, around nine tenths seen once. The CDR3 is 13 residues long. V shed 4 bases and J shed 0 bases, with 4 bases lying between them. CDR1 and CDR2 from the germline V gene are SGHNT and YENEEA. In its sample, this clone was seen once. The sequencing sample was made of peripheral blood. The chain recombines TRBV11-3 with TRBJ2-1; no clear D. This sequence was found in a woman in her thirties or forties who had recovered from COVID-19. The CDR3, as DNA: TGTGCCAGCAGCTGGAGCTCCTACAATGAGCAGTTCTTC. It specifies CASSWSSYNEQFF.